The T cell receptor beta chain described here comes from a study of blood T cell repertoires in COVID-19. Study-wide background: The United States, Italy and Spain were the sources of the acute and convalescent COVID-19 samples. PBMCs, B-cell-depleted T cells, or T cells were the source of the cDNA or gDNA that made up the material.

Per the authors' pipeline: From reference gene primer amplification, estimates of nucleated cell counts were derived. Data came from immunoSEQ multiplex PCR; TCRdb stores just in-frame clones and leaves some out. That table is the source of V, J and clone size, and D and trimming were worked out from the DNA. The sample has approximately 290,000 clones, approximately 90% seen once. This CDR3 region has 13 residues. Between the trimmed V and J ends, which lost 3 bases and 10 bases, there was a span of 10 bases. Germline CDR1 is LGHDT and CDR2 is YNNKEL (reference sequence). This TCR was recovered from a man aged 25 to 40 with acute or convalescent COVID-19. The chain uses TRBV3-1 (or the pseudogene TRBV3-2) and TRBJ1-6, with D maybe TRBD1 (5 bases). Specimen: peripheral blood. The CDR3 reads CASSQGGWSPLHF. The CDR3 DNA sequence: TGTGCCAGCAGCCAGGGGGGGTGGTCACCCCTCCACTTT.